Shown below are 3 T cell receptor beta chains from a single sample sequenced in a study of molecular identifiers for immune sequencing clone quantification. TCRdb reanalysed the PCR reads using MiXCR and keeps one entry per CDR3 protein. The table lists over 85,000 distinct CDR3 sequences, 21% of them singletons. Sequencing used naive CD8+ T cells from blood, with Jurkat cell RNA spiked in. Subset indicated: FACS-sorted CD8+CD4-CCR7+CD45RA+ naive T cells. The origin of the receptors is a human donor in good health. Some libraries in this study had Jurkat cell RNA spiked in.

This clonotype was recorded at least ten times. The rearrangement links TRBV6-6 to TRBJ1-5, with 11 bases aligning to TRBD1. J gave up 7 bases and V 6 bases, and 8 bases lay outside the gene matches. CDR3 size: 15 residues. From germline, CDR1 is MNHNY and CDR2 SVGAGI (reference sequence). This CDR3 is CASRAGDRGEQPQHF. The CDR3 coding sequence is TGTGCCAGCAGGGCCGGGGACAGGGGGGAACAGCCCCAGCATTTT.

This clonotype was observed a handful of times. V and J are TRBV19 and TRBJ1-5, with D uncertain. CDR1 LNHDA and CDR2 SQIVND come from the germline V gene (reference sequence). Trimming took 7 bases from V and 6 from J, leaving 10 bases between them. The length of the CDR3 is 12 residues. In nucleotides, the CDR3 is TGTGCCAGTAAATACGGCGGTCAGCCCCAGCATTTT. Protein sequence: CASKYGGQPQHF. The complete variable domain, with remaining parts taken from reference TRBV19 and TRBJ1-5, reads DGGITQSPKYLFRKEGQNVTLSCEQNLNHDAMYWYRQDPGQGLRLIYYSQIVNDFQKGDIAEGYSVSREKKESFPLTVTSAQKNPTAFYLCASKYGGQPQHFGDGTRLSIL.

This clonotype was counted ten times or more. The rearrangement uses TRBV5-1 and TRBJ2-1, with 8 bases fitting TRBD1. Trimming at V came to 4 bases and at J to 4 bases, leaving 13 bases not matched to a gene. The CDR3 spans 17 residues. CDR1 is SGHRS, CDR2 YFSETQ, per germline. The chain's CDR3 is CASSPGQGGVGYNEQFF. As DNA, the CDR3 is TGCGCCAGCAGCCCAGGACAGGGTGGTGTCGGGTACAATGAGCAGTTCTTC. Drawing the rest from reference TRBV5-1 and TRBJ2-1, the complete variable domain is KAGVTQTPRYLIKTRGQQVTLSCSPISGHRSVSWYQQTPGQGLQFLFEYFSETQRNKGNFPGRFSGRQFSNSRSEMNVSTLELGDSALYLCASSPGQGGVGYNEQFFGPGTRLTVL.